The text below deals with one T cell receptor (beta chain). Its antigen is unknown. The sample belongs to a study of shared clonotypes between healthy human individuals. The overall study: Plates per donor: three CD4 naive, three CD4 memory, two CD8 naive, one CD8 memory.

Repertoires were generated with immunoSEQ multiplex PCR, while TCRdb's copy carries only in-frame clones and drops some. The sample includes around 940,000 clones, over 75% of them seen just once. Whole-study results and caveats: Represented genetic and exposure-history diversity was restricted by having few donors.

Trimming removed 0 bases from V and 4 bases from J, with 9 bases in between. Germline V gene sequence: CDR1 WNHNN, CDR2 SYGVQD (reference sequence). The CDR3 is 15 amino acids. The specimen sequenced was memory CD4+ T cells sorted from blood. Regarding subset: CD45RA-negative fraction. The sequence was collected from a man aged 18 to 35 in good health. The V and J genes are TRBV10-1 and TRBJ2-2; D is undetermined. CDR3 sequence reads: CASSESRPSTGELFF. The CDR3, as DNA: TGCGCCAGCAGTGAGTCACGGCCGAGCACCGGGGAGCTGTTTTTT.